The clone carrying this TCR beta chain was observed a single time. The antigen remains undetermined. The V and J ends lost 1 base and 8 bases, in that order; junction bases with no gene match: 7. This CDR3 is built from 18 residues. Germline CDR1 and CDR2: SGHTA and FQGNSA. This sample is drawn from a study of cytomegalovirus exposure and HLA in healthy donors. Study findings and constraints: Overall, approximately 150 TCR beta chains were annotated as cytomegalovirus-associated.

Primers for the PCR totalled 60 Vbeta and 13 Jbeta. Method: immunoSEQ multiplex PCR; TCRdb's copy keeps in-frame clones and lacks some. The sample has about 130,000 clones; roughly four fifths are singletons. Sequenced input: PBMCs. The chain employs TRBV7-2 and TRBJ2-2; 16 bases map to TRBD2. The clonotype originates from a girl aged 2-10 years in good health and CMV-seronegative. The CDR3 DNA is TGTGCCAGCAGCTTAGTAGGGACTAGCGGGGGGGCGGCTGGGGAGCTGTTTTTT. This gives the protein CASSLVGTSGGAAGELFF.